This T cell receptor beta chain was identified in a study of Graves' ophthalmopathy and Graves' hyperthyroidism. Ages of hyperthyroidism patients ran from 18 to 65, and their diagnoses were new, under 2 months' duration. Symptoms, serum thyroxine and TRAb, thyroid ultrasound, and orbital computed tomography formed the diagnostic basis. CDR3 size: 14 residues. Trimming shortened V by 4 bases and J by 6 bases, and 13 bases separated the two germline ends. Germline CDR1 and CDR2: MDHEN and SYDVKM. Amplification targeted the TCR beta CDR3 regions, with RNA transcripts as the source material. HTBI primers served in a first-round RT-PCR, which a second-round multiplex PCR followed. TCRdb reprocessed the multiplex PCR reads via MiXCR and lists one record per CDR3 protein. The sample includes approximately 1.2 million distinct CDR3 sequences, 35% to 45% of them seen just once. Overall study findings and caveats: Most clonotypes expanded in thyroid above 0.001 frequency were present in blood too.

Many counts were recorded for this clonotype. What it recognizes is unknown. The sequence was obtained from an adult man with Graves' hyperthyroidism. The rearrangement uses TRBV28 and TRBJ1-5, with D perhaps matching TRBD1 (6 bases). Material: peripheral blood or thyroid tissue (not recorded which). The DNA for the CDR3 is TGTGCCAGCAGTTCGACAGGAGAGCTTCAGCCCCAGCATTTT. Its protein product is CASSSTGELQPQHF.